This TCR beta chain was observed in a study of blood T cells in healthy people across ages. Looking at the study overall: Capture via template switching afforded approximately one barcoded beta molecule per two T cells.

A word on this clonotype: No antigen is known for it.

Broader study findings: Naive CD4+ cells and diversity were both higher in long-lived donors than in aged donors. The lack of PBMC sorting stopped any conclusive naive versus antigen-experienced comparison.

It was with a sample-barcoded 5' primer and a J-beta primer mix that a second PCR of roughly 7 to 11 cycles was run. Researchers report that each sample yielded at least 2.5 million CDR3-containing paired-end reads. A single record per CDR3 protein comes from TCRdb applying MiXCR to the 5' RACE reads. The sample yields 1.5 million to 2 million distinct CDR3 sequences, approximately 50% seen once. CDR3 length: 15 amino acids. J lost 5 bases, V lost 2 bases, and 5 bases had no gene match. Germline lookup yields CDR1 SEHNR and CDR2 FQNEAQ (reference sequence). The chain couples TRBV7-9 to TRBJ2-1, with 8 bases identical to TRBD2. The receptor was isolated from a middle-aged woman in good health. Sequencing was carried out using blood. The CDR3 region has the DNA TGTGCCAGCAGCTTAATTTCGGGGGGGCACAATGAGCAGTTCTTC. Protein sequence: CASSLISGGHNEQFF.